Sequencing of this T cell receptor beta chain was carried out in a study of blood T cell repertoires in COVID-19. The germline V gene encodes CDR1 MNHEY and CDR2 SVGEGT. Trimming removed 0 bases from V and 6 bases from J; junction bases left unmatched: 5. The CDR3 length is 16 residues. While infection was still active, Seattle patients were enrolled and then followed longitudinally. The assay was immunoSEQ multiplex PCR, and TCRdb's table has in-frame clones only and misses some. The sample includes under 60,000 clones, approximately 88% seen only once; the top ten take 10% to 13%. The sequence was obtained from a young man with COVID-19, enrolled during active disease. The chain combines TRBV6-2 or TRBV6-3 with TRBJ2-3; 11 positions agree with TRBD2. Sequenced material: peripheral blood. The CDR3 DNA sequence: TGTGCCAGCAGTTACTCACTAGCGGGGGCGAGGGATACGCAGTATTTT. It specifies CASSYSLAGARDTQYF.